This TCR beta chain was sequenced for a study of cytomegalovirus exposure and HLA in healthy donors. Study-wide findings and caveats: Cytomegalovirus association was assigned to approximately 160 TCR beta chains. Most TCRs appeared rarely, but some public TCRs recurred in many donors.

Separation from the roughly 690-subject first cohort characterized the roughly 130-subject validation cohort, to which the donors belonged. Using immunoSEQ multiplex PCR, the repertoire was profiled, and TCRdb retains in-frame clones only, with some absent. Of more than 70,000 clones listed, 94% were seen once; the top ten hold more than 0.8%. Worth noting for this clone: Its antigen is not identified.

The CDR3 consists of 16 residues. Germline assignment: CDR1 MNHEY and CDR2 SVGAGI. The V gene end was trimmed by 1 base and the J gene end by 8 bases; junction bases not matched to a gene: 8. The TCR originated in a woman aged 18-35 years in good health and CMV-seronegative. Specimen: PBMCs. This chain connects TRBV6-5 to TRBJ2-1; 10 bases are a match to TRBD2. The CDR3 nucleotides read TGTGCCAGCAGTTACTTAGGACTAGCGGAAGGCTATGAGCAGTTCTTC. It encodes CASSYLGLAEGYEQFF.